Below, 30 T cell receptor beta chains from the same sample are listed, as sequenced in a study of regulatory T cells in long-lasting Graves disease. Sequencing libraries for TCR beta were prepared with iRepertoire HTBI primers and Arm-PCR of CDR3 regions. TCRdb re-analysed the multiplex PCR reads in MiXCR, keeping a single row per CDR3 protein. The sample records about 370,000 distinct CDR3 sequences, 15% to 19% being singletons. Time point reported: newly diagnosed GD, antithyroid drugs for less than 3 months. RNA from PBMCs was the source of the TCR library. Sequenced here: peripheral blood mononuclear cells (PBMCs), sampled at new diagnosis, from a patient treated with antithyroid drugs. These receptors all stem from a female donor with Graves disease.

This clonotype has at least ten counts. The rearrangement uses TRBV6-5 and TRBJ2-1, with 14 nucleotides matching TRBD2. V was pared by 4 bases and J by 8 bases, with 19 bases of the junction left unmatched. Per germline, CDR1 MNHEY and CDR2 SVGAGI. This CDR3 spans 20 amino acids. The DNA of the CDR3 is TGTGCCAGCAGTTCCCAGACAGTGACAACGGGACTAGCGGGAGTCTATGAGCAGTTCTTC. Translated, it gives CASSSQTVTTGLAGVYEQFF.

This clonotype was observed at least ten times. The chain employs TRBV12-5 and TRBJ1-5; 10 bases are a match to TRBD1. The V gene end was trimmed by 1 base and the J gene end by 0 bases; junction bases not matched to a gene: 9. From germline, CDR1 is LGHNT and CDR2 FRNRAP. CDR3 size: 19 residues. The CDR3 DNA sequence: TGTGCTAGTGGTTTGGACCTCCGGGACAGGGGCTATAGCAATCAGCCCCAGCATTTT. It encodes CASGLDLRDRGYSNQPQHF.

This clonotype came up once. The V and J genes are TRBV11-2 and TRBJ2-7; 9 bases map to TRBD1. CDR1 and CDR2 (germline): SGHAT, FQNNGV. The length of the CDR3 is 14 residues. V was pared by 5 bases and J by 6 bases, with 8 bases of the junction left unmatched. CDR3 coding DNA: TGTGCCAGCAGCACGGGACAGGGTCCCTCCGAGCAGTACTTC. Residues: CASSTGQGPSEQYF.

This clonotype turned up a few times. The chain combines TRBV19 with TRBJ2-5; 13 nucleotides line up with TRBD2. The CDR3 loop spans 20 amino acids. V gave up 2 bases and J gave up 1 base; unmatched junction bases: 13. CDR1 is LNHDA, CDR2 SQIVND, per germline (reference sequence). CDR3 DNA: TGTGCCAGTAGTATAAGAAGACTAGCGGGAGGATTTCTGCTCCAAGAGACCCAGTACTTC. Its translation is CASSIRRLAGGFLLQETQYF.

The chain links TRBV6-1 to TRBJ2-3, with TRBD2 matching over 15 bases. V lost 3 bases to trimming and J lost 0 bases; unmatched junction nucleotides: 10. This CDR3 contains 20 residues. In germline, CDR1 is MNHNS, CDR2 SASEGT. CDR3 sequence reads: CASSDLVPGLAGGSTDTQYF. For the CDR3, the DNA is TGTGCCAGCAGTGACCTAGTCCCGGGACTAGCGGGGGGTAGCACAGATACGCAGTATTTT.

This clonotype was detected ten times or more. This chain joins TRBV4-2 and TRBJ2-7; D unresolved. The CDR3 has 13 amino acids. The ends were cut back, 0 bases at V and 3 bases at J, with 6 bases in the middle. Germline V gives CDR1 LGHNA, CDR2 YNFKEQ. CDR3 sequence: CASSQETGYEQYF. The CDR3 DNA sequence: TGTGCCAGCAGCCAAGAGACCGGCTACGAGCAGTACTTC.

This clonotype was observed many times. The chain carries TRBV2 and TRBJ1-2; D unresolved. With 7 bases removed from V and 3 bases from J, the gap between germline ends came to 12 bases. This CDR3 is 13 amino acids long. Germline V gene data show CDR1 as SNHLY and CDR2 as FYNNEI. The CDR3: CASTELTHYGYTF. DNA of the CDR3: TGTGCCAGCACCGAGCTTACACACTATGGCTACACCTTC.

This clonotype turned up a few times. The gene calls are TRBV9 and TRBJ2-2; 8 bases are shared with TRBD1. This CDR3 has 16 amino acids. From germline, CDR1 is SGDLS and CDR2 YYNGEE. The V segment lost 4 bases and the J segment 3 bases; nucleotides outside the gene matches: 8. CDR3 region: CASSPAGQGYTGELFF. CDR3 DNA sequence: TGTGCCAGCAGCCCCGCAGGACAGGGTTACACCGGGGAGCTGTTTTTT.

This clonotype was seen at least ten times. The chain employs TRBV2 and TRBJ2-2; D remains unclear. The CDR3 is 13 amino acids. Trimming shortened V by 3 bases and J by 6 bases, and 8 bases separated the two germline ends. The germline gives CDR1 SNHLY, CDR2 FYNNEI. The CDR3 DNA reads TGTGCCAGCAGTGAGGATCTTGCCGGGGAGCTGTTTTTT. Protein sequence: CASSEDLAGELFF.

At least ten counts were recorded for this clonotype. The chain joins TRBV28 to TRBJ2-7; the match to TRBD1 covers 7 bases. V was clipped by 8 bases and J by 2 bases; unmatched bases: 12. The CDR3 runs 15 residues. Germline loops: CDR1 MDHEN, CDR2 SYDVKM. The CDR3: CASGLPGTAPYEQYF. In nucleotides, the CDR3 is TGTGCCAGCGGATTGCCCGGGACAGCACCCTACGAGCAGTACTTC.

The gene calls are TRBV6-2 or TRBV6-3 and TRBJ2-3; the match to TRBD1 covers 7 bases. The V gene's germline CDR1 is MNHEY and CDR2 SVGEGT. CDR3 length: 14 residues. Unmatched junction bases numbered 4, after V lost 2 bases and J lost 5 bases. The CDR3 region has the DNA TGTGCCAGCAGTTACAGGGGGCAGGGAGATACGCAGTATTTT. Encoded protein: CASSYRGQGDTQYF.

This clonotype was seen repeatedly, ten times or more. The chain carries TRBV5-1 and TRBJ2-3; D could derive from TRBD1 or TRBD2 (5 bases each). Germline CDR1 and CDR2: SGHRS and YFSETQ. V shed 4 bases and J shed 4 bases, with 16 bases lying between them. The length of the CDR3 is 15 residues. Here the CDR3 DNA reads TGCGCCAGCAGCGCCCGGGGCGCTTCCTCAGATACGCAGTATTTT. It encodes CASSARGASSDTQYF.

CDR3 sequence: CASSSGTSDEQFF. The CDR3 bases are TGTGCCAGCTCATCCGGGACTAGCGATGAGCAGTTCTTC. V is TRBV18 and J is TRBJ2-1, with 10 bases matching TRBD2. The trim removed 5 bases at V and 8 bases at J, leaving 3 bases unmatched. This CDR3 comprises 13 residues. In germline, CDR1 is KGHSH, CDR2 LQKENI.

This clonotype has at least ten counts. This chain joins TRBV20-1 and TRBJ1-5; D remains unclear. The CDR3 consists of 12 residues. Trimming took 3 bases from V and 11 from J, leaving 14 bases between them. Germline loops: CDR1 DFQATT, CDR2 SNEGSKA (reference sequence). The CDR3 bases are TGCAGTGCTAGTCTACGTAGGGAGGCCCAGCATTTT. Its translation: CSASLRREAQHF.

This clonotype has ten or more counts. This sequence joins TRBV7-2 and TRBJ2-3; no reliable D call. Germline values: CDR1 SGHTA, CDR2 FQGNSA. V gave up 5 bases and J gave up 2 bases, with 8 bases separating them. This CDR3 is built from 13 residues. The CDR3 sequence is CASSQGNTDTQYF. CDR3 nucleotides: TGTGCCAGCAGCCAAGGAAACACAGATACGCAGTATTTT.

This clonotype was seen at least ten times. The CDR3 nucleotides read TGCGCCAGCAGCTTGACCCCAGGGGGCGCCGACACTGAAGCTTTCTTT. Protein product: CASSLTPGGADTEAFF. The rearrangement uses TRBV5-1 and TRBJ1-1; TRBD1 matches at 8 bases. CDR3 length: 16 residues. The ends lost 1 base at V and 3 bases at J; junction bases unmatched: 8. Germline V gives CDR1 SGHRS, CDR2 YFSETQ.

Of note for this clonotype: With a far larger clone one base away, a read error is the likely cause. The chain carries TRBV20-1 and TRBJ2-1, with 8 bases matching TRBD1. After removal of 5 bases from V and 10 bases from J, the junction contained 13 bases not matched to a gene. The CDR3 loop spans 14 amino acids. Germline CDR1 is DFQATT and CDR2 is SNEGSKA (reference sequence). CDR3 sequence: CSASDRETNYEQFF. CDR3 nucleotide sequence: TGCAGTGCTTCGGACAGGGAAACTAACTACGAGCAGTTCTTC.

This clonotype was found many times. The V gene is TRBV11-2, the J gene TRBJ2-1; D unresolved. Near its end, the DNA agrees better with TRBJ2-5, so the J call may be wrong. The V gene's germline CDR1 is SGHAT and CDR2 FQNNGV. The CDR3 sequence is 15 residues long. The CDR3: CASSLFARSAETQYF. In nucleotides, the CDR3 is TGTGCCAGCAGCCTTTTTGCGAGGTCGGCAGAGACCCAGTACTTC.

This clonotype appeared many times. The chain couples TRBV27 to TRBJ1-1; tentatively, D is TRBD1 (5 bases). The V gene lost 7 bases and the J gene lost 6 bases, with 12 bases spanning the gap. Germline CDR1 reads MNHEY; CDR2 reads SMNVEV (reference sequence). The CDR3 contains 12 residues. CDR3 amino acids: CASMGTSPEAFF. The CDR3 DNA follows: TGTGCCAGCATGGGGACGAGTCCTGAAGCTTTCTTT.

This clonotype was counted between two and nine times. The V call is TRBV29-1, the J call TRBJ2-6, with D perhaps matching TRBD1 (6 bases). This CDR3 comprises 17 residues. Germline CDR1 and CDR2: SQVTM and ANQGSEA. With 6 bases removed from V and 1 base from J, the gap between germline ends came to 19 bases. The CDR3 region is CSVRAQGSVSGANVLTF. In nucleotides, the CDR3 is TGCAGCGTGCGGGCGCAGGGGTCCGTATCTGGGGCCAACGTCCTGACTTTC.

V and J are TRBV4-1 and TRBJ1-3; D might be TRBD1 (5 bases). V gave up 4 bases and J gave up 0 bases, with 10 bases separating them. The V gene's germline CDR1 is MGHRA and CDR2 YSYEKL. This CDR3 is built from 15 residues. CDR3 residues: CASSPRDGSGNTIYF. The DNA for the CDR3 is TGCGCCAGCAGCCCGCGGGACGGCTCTGGAAACACCATATATTTT.

Ten or more counts support this clonotype. CDR3 loop: CASRQDDSPGELFF. The DNA of the CDR3 is TGTGCCAGCAGACAGGACGATTCCCCCGGGGAGCTGTTTTTT. The chain employs TRBV7-3 and TRBJ2-2, with D perhaps matching TRBD1 (5 bases). The V gene lost 6 bases and the J gene lost 6 bases, with 14 bases spanning the gap. CDR1 and CDR2 (germline): SGHTA, FQGTGA. The CDR3 totals 14 residues.

This clonotype was seen repeatedly, ten times or more. The gene calls are TRBV12-3 or TRBV12-4 and TRBJ2-5, with D perhaps assigned TRBD1 or TRBD2 (6 bases each). The CDR3 length is 14 residues. The germline V and J ends were trimmed by 6 bases and 5 bases, with 16 bases remaining between them. Here the CDR3 reads CASSLYRGRETQYF. In nucleotides, the CDR3 is TGTGCCAGCAGCCTTTACCGGGGGCGGGAGACCCAGTACTTC.

This clonotype has at least ten counts. The chain links TRBV2 to TRBJ2-1, with a weak D call TRBD2 (5 bases). CDR1 SNHLY and CDR2 FYNNEI come from the germline V gene. The CDR3 loop spans 14 amino acids. With 6 bases removed from V and 8 bases from J, the gap between germline ends came to 17 bases. CDR3 amino acids: CASSSGLGVDEQFF. Here the CDR3 DNA reads TGTGCCAGCAGCAGCGGTCTTGGCGTGGATGAGCAGTTCTTC.

There are many counts of this clonotype. The V gene is TRBV29-1, the J gene TRBJ1-2; D remains ambiguous. The germline V gene encodes CDR1 SQVTM and CDR2 ANQGSEA. Trimming took off 7 bases at V and 4 bases at J, with 16 bases between the two ends. The CDR3 length is 13 residues. CDR3 in DNA: TGCAGCGCCGTGGCCAGTGACTTCTATGGCTACACCTTC. This translates into CSAVASDFYGYTF.

This clonotype was found many times. The chain is built from TRBV7-2 and TRBJ2-4; TRBD2 matches at 11 bases. Germline V gene lookup returns CDR1 SGHTA and CDR2 FQGNSA. The CDR3 spans 16 residues. The J segment lost 5 bases and the V segment lost 1 base, leaving 4 bases of the junction unmatched. The CDR3 sequence is CASSLVALAGENIQYF. CDR3 nucleotides: TGTGCCAGCAGCTTAGTTGCACTAGCGGGAGAAAACATTCAGTACTTC.

A few counts support this clonotype. The rearrangement joins TRBV4-2 to TRBJ1-2, with unresolved D. V dropped 1 base and J dropped 6 bases, with 18 bases sitting between them. The CDR3 totals 16 residues. The germline V gene encodes CDR1 LGHNA and CDR2 YNFKEQ. The CDR3 here is CASSQVAGYRVDGYTF. CDR3 coding DNA: TGTGCCAGCAGCCAAGTGGCGGGTTATCGGGTCGATGGCTACACCTTC.

This rearrangement joins TRBV5-1 to TRBJ2-3; 10 bases map to TRBD2. V gave up 0 bases and J gave up 1 base; unmatched junction bases: 2. The V gene's germline CDR1 is SGHRS and CDR2 YFSETQ. The CDR3 length is 16 residues. CDR3 amino acids: CASSLALAGGTDTQYF. CDR3 nucleotides: TGCGCCAGCAGCTTGGCTCTAGCGGGGGGCACAGATACGCAGTATTTT.

This clonotype was counted at least ten times. The rearrangement joins TRBV15 to TRBJ2-6, with D unresolved. From germline, CDR1 is LNHNV and CDR2 YYDKDF (reference sequence). The CDR3 runs 14 residues. V lost 5 bases and J lost 2, with 7 bases in between. CDR3: CATSRHAGANVLTF. The CDR3 coding sequence is TGTGCCACCAGCCGGCACGCTGGGGCCAACGTCCTGACTTTC.

This clonotype has at least ten counts. The chain recombines TRBV5-1 with TRBJ2-3, with TRBD1 matching over 7 bases. Germline V gives CDR1 SGHRS, CDR2 YFSETQ. V gave up 4 bases and J gave up 4 bases; unmatched junction bases: 9. The CDR3 sequence is 15 residues long. In nucleotides, the CDR3 is TGCGCCAGCAGCGTATTACAGGGGAAAGCAGATACGCAGTATTTT. It codes for CASSVLQGKADTQYF.